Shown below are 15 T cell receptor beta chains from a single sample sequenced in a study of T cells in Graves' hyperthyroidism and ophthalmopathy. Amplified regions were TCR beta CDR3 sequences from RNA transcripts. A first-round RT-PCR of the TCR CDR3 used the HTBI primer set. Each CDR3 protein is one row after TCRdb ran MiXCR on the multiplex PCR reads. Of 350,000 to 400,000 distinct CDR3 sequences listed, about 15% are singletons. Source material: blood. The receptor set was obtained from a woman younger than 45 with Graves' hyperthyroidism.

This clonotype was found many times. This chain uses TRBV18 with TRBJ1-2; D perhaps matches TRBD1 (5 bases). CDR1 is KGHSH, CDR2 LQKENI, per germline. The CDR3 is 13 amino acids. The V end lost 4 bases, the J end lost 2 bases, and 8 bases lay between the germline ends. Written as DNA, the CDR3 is TGTGCCAGCTCACAGACAGACAACTATGGCTACACCTTC. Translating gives CASSQTDNYGYTF.

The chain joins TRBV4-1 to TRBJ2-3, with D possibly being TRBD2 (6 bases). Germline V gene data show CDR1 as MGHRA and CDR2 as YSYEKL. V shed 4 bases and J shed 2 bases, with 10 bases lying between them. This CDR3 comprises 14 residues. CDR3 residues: CASSRGLNTDTQYF. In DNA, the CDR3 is TGCGCCAGCAGCCGGGGACTTAACACAGATACGCAGTATTTT.

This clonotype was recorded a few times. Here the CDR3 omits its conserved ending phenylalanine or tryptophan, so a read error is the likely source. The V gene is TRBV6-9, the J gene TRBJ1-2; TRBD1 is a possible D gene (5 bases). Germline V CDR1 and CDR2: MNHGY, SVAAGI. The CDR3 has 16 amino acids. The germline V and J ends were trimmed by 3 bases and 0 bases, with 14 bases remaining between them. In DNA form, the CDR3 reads TGTGCCAGCAGTTACGGGGCAGGGCCGGCTAACTATGGCTACACCCTC. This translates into CASSYGAGPANYGYTL.

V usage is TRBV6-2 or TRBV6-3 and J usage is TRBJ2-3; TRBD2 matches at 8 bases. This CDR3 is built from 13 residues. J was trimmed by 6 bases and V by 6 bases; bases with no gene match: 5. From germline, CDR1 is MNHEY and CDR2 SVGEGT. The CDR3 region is CASRKAGADTQYF. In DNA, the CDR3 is TGTGCCAGCAGAAAAGCGGGAGCGGATACGCAGTATTTT.

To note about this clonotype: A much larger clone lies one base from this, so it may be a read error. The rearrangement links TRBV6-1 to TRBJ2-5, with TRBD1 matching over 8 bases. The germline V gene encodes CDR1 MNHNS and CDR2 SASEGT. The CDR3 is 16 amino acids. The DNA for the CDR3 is TGTGCCAGCGGTGAATACGTTGGACAGGGACAAGAGACCCAGTACTTC. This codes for CASGEYVGQGQETQYF.

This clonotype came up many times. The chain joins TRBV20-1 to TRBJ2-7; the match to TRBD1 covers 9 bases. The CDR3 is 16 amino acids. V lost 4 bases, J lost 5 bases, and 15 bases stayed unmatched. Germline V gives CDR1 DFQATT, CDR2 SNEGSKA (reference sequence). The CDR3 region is CSATDLTGGRSDEQYF. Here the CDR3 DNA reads TGCAGTGCTACCGACCTAACAGGGGGCAGGTCTGACGAGCAGTACTTC.

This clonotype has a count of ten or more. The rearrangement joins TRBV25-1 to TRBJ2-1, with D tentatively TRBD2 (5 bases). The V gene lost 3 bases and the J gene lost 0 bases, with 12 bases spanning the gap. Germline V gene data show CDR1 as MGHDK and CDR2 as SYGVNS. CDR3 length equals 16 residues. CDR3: CASSDSAVSSYNEQFF. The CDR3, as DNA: TGTGCCAGCAGTGATTCAGCGGTAAGCTCCTACAATGAGCAGTTCTTC.

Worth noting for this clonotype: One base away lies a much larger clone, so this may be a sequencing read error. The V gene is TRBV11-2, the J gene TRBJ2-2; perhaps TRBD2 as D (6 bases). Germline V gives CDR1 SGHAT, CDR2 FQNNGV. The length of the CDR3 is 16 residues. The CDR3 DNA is TGTGCCAGCAGACATGTCCGGGACGCCCCGACCGGGGGGCTGTTTTTT. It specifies CASRHVRDAPTGGLFF.

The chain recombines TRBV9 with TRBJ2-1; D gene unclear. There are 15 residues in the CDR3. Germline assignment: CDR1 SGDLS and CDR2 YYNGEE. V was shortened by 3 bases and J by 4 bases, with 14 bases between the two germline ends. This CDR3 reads CASSAGPQEYNEQFF. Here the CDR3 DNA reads TGTGCCAGCAGCGCCGGGCCCCAAGAATACAATGAGCAGTTCTTC.

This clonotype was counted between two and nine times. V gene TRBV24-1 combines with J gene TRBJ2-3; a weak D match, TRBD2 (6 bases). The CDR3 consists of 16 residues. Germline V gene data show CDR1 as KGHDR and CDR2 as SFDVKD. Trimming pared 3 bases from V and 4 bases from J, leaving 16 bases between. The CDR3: CATSDRLVFGADTQYF. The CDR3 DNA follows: TGTGCCACCAGTGATCGACTAGTATTCGGCGCAGATACGCAGTATTTT.

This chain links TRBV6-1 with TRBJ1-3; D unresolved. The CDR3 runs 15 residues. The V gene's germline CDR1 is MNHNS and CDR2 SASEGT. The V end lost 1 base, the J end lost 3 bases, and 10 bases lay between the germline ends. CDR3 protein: CASSEVATDGNTIYF. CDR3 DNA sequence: TGTGCCAGCAGTGAAGTTGCGACTGATGGAAACACCATATATTTT.

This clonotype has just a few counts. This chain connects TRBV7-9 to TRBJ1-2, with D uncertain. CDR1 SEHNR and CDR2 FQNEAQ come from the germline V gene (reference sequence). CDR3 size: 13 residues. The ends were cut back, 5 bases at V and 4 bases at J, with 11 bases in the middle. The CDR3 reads CASSPRTPYGYTF. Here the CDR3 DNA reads TGTGCCAGCAGCCCGCGGACGCCCTATGGCTACACCTTC.

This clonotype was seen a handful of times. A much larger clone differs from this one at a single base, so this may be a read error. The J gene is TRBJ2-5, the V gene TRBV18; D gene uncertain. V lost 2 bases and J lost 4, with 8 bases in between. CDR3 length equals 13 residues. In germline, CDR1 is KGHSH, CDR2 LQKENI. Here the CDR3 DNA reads TGTGCCAGCTCACCAGATCCTCCAGAGACCCAGTACTTC. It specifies CASSPDPPETQYF.

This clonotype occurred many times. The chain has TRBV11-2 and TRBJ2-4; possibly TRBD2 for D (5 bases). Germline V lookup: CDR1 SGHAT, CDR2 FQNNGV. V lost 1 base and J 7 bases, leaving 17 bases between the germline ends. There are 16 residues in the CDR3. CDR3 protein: CASSLGVLGRGNIQYF. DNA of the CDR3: TGTGCCAGCAGCTTAGGGGTTCTGGGCCGCGGGAACATTCAGTACTTC.

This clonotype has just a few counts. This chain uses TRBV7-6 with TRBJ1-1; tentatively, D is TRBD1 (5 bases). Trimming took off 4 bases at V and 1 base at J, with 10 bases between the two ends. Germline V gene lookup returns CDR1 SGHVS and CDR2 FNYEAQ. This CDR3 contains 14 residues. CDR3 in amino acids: CASSSETANTEAFF. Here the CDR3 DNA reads TGTGCCAGCAGCTCCGAGACAGCGAACACTGAAGCTTTCTTT.